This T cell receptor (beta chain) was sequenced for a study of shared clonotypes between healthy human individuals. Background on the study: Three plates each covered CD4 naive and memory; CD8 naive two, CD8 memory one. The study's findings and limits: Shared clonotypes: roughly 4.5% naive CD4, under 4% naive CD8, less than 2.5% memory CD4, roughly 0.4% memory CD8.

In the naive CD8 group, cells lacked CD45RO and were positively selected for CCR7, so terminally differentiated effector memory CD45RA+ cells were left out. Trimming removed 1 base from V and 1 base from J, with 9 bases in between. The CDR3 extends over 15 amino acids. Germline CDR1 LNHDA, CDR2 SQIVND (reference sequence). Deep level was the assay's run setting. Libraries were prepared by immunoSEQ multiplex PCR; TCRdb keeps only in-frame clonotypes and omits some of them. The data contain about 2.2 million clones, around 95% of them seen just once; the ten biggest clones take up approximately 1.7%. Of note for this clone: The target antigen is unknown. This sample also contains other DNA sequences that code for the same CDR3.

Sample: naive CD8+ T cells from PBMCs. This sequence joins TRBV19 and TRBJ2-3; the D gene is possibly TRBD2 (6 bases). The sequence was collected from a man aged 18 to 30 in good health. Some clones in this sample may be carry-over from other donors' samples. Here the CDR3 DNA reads TGTGCCAGTAGTATAGGTGGAGGGCGCACAGATACGCAGTATTTT. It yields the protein CASSIGGGRTDTQYF. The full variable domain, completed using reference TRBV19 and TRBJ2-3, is DGGITQSPKYLFRKEGQNVTLSCEQNLNHDAMYWYRQDPGQGLRLIYYSQIVNDFQKGDIAEGYSVSREKKESFPLTVTSAQKNPTAFYLCASSIGGGRTDTQYFGPGTRLTVL.